One and the same sample provided the 6 T cell receptor beta chains below, sequenced in a study of blood T cell repertoires in COVID-19. Sequenced by immunoSEQ multiplex PCR; TCRdb stores in-frame clones only, minus some. The sample consists of 180,000 or so clones, over 80% of them appearing once. The sample consisted of peripheral blood. Source of these receptors: a woman in her forties or fifties with acute or convalescent COVID-19.

The chain employs TRBV5-5 and TRBJ2-6, with D hard to call. V lost 0 bases and J 2 bases, leaving 15 bases between the germline ends. This CDR3 comprises 18 residues. CDR1 is SGHKS and CDR2 is YYEKEE in the germline V gene (reference sequence). CDR3 coding DNA: TGTGCCAGCAGCTTGGCCTTGGGCCCAATGGCTGGGGCCAACGTCCTGACTTTC. It specifies CASSLALGPMAGANVLTF. Full variable domain (rest looked up from reference TRBV5-5 and TRBJ2-6): DAGVTQSPTHLIKTRGQQVTLRCSPISGHKSVSWYQQVLGQGPQFIFQYYEKEERGRGNFPDRFSARQFPNYSSELNVNALLLGDSALYLCASSLALGPMAGANVLTFGAGSRLTVL.

V is TRBV10-3 and J is TRBJ1-6, with TRBD1 matching over 10 bases. Germline-derived CDR1 and CDR2 are ENHRY and SYGVKD. The CDR3 runs 13 residues. V gave up 6 bases and J gave up 8 bases; unmatched junction bases: 1. For the CDR3, the DNA is TGTGCCATCAGGGGGACAGGGGATTCACCCCTCCACTTT. Its translation: CAIRGTGDSPLHF.

This clone has a single count. This sequence joins TRBV12-5 and TRBJ2-7, with TRBD1 matching 7 bases. This CDR3 comprises 13 residues. Germline V gene sequence: CDR1 LGHNT, CDR2 FRNRAP. The V gene end was trimmed by 6 bases and the J gene end by 3 bases; junction bases not matched to a gene: 5. In DNA form, the CDR3 reads TGTGCTAGTGGCAGGGGGAACAGCTACGAGCAGTACTTC. It codes for CASGRGNSYEQYF.

This chain uses TRBV21-1 with TRBJ1-5; whether TRBD1, the table's D call, matches the DNA was not checked. TRBV21-1 is noted as a pseudogene. This CDR3 comprises 20 residues. The CDR3 DNA follows: TGTGCCAGCAGCAAAGCGGGACCCCTTTACAGGGATAGGGGCAATCAGCCCCAGCATTTT. It is translated as CASSKAGPLYRDRGNQPQHF.

Only one count was recorded for this clone. V gene TRBV4-1 combines with J gene TRBJ2-5; 8 bases match TRBD2. The CDR3 has 17 residues. Per germline, CDR1 MGHRA and CDR2 YSYEKL. After removal of 3 bases from V and 4 bases from J, the junction contained 13 bases not matched to a gene. The CDR3 DNA follows: TGCGCCAGCAGCCAGACCTTAGCGGGGCCCCAGGGAGAGACCCAGTACTTC. This gives the protein CASSQTLAGPQGETQYF.

The chain couples TRBV11-2 to TRBJ1-2, with TRBD1 identical over 7 bases. The CDR3 loop spans 17 amino acids. Germline CDR1 is SGHAT and CDR2 is FQNNGV. Trimming at V came to 1 base and at J to 1 base, leaving 9 bases not matched to a gene. The CDR3, as DNA: TGTGCCAGCAGCTTAGCCCCGGGACAGATAGTTAACTATGGCTACACCTTC. Protein product: CASSLAPGQIVNYGYTF.